This T cell receptor beta chain stems from a study of cytomegalovirus exposure and HLA in healthy donors. Study details: The use of the same platform for the roughly 130 validation repertoires and the 550 to 850 first-cohort repertoires was reported by a later analysis. Study conclusions and caveats: The tendency of first-cohort TCR clusters to co-occur in the 120 or so validation repertoires was the finding of a later analysis. Most TCR sequences proved rare, with some public TCRs found in many donors. Cytomegalovirus status was reportedly diagnosed by the classifier with high specificity and sensitivity.

CDR1 is MNHEY and CDR2 is SMNVEV in the germline V gene (reference sequence). The CDR3 runs 11 residues. The V and J ends lost 1 base and 7 bases respectively, with 2 bases between them. Some clones are missing from TCRdb's copy, which holds only in-frame ones; the method was immunoSEQ multiplex PCR. This repertoire shows approximately 210,000 clones, 80% to 90% found once; its top ten account for about 2.7%. Concerning this clone itself: Its antigen is undetermined.

This clonotype was sampled from a woman under 30 in good health and CMV-seronegative. Sequenced sample: PBMCs. V usage is TRBV27 and J usage is TRBJ2-1; D not resolved. The CDR3 loop reads CASSLLNEQFF. The CDR3 DNA is TGTGCCAGCAGTTTATTAAATGAGCAGTTCTTC.